This T cell receptor beta chain was identified during a study of blood T cell repertoires in COVID-19. Study details: Samples of COVID-19 (acute and convalescent) were obtained from the United States, Italy and Spain. In each case, the material was cDNA or gDNA derived from T cells, B-cell-depleted T cells, or PBMCs.

Per the authors' pipeline: Researchers report that nucleated cell counts were estimated from reference gene primer amplification. Sequenced by immunoSEQ multiplex PCR; TCRdb stores in-frame clones only, minus some. V and J calls and clone size are as listed in that table; D and trimming were resolved from the DNA. The sample gives about 240,000 clones, about four fifths of which show up once; around 3.3% is in the top ten. The CDR3 contains 13 residues. V was cut by 3 bases and J by 0 bases, with 6 bases left in between. Sequencing was done on a sample of peripheral blood. The clonotype comes from a woman younger than 35 with acute or convalescent COVID-19. The chain uses TRBV12-3 or TRBV12-4 and TRBJ2-7, with a weak D call TRBD1 (5 bases). This CDR3 is CASSFDSSYEQYF. In DNA, the CDR3 is TGTGCCAGCAGTTTTGACAGCTCCTACGAGCAGTACTTC.